This T cell receptor beta chain originates from a study of blood T cell repertoires in COVID-19. The protocol was immunoSEQ multiplex PCR, while the TCRdb copy is restricted to in-frame clones and leaves out a portion. The sample contains 280,000 or so clones, approximately 85% of which appear only once. The sample was PBMCs or T cells enriched from blood (not recorded which). This receptor was identified in a man aged 30 to 39 who had recovered from COVID-19.

Here the CDR3 DNA reads TGTGCCATCAGAGACAGGGACTTGAACACTGAAGCTTTCTTT. Amino acids: CAIRDRDLNTEAFF. V gene TRBV10-3 combines with J gene TRBJ1-1; TRBD1 matches 7 bases. This CDR3 has 14 residues. CDR1 is ENHRY and CDR2 is SYGVKD in the germline V gene. V was clipped by 6 bases and J by 0 bases; unmatched bases: 4.